Listed below are T cell receptor beta chains from one sample, sequenced in a study of OX40 agonist ivuxolimab in advanced cancers. This table comes from immunoSEQ multiplex PCR, and its TCRdb copy is limited to in-frame clones, with some not included. The sample contains tens of thousands of clones, roughly 85% of which appear only once. The specimen comprised CD4+ or CD8+ T cells sorted from blood, sampled in a trial of the OX40 agonist ivuxolimab. All receptors derive from an adult with an advanced solid tumor such as melanoma, head and neck, liver or kidney cancer. The CDR3 runs from the conserved cysteine through the conserved F or W. A D gene is named only where the DNA matches it firmly. Size is stated for part of the rows, as once, few or many counts, or as a class when the clone is expanded.

abundance,d_gene,j_gene,v_gene,CDR3nt,CDR3aa
NA,TRBD2,TRBJ2-1,TRBV19,TGTGCCAGTAGTCCCCAAGCGGGAGGGAACAATGAGCAGTTCTTC,CASSPQAGGNNEQFF
once,TRBD1,TRBJ2-5,TRBV18,TGTGCCAGCTCACCAGGGACAGGAGGGCAAGAGACCCAGTACTTC,CASSPGTGGQETQYF
NA,TRBD2,TRBJ2-7,TRBV13,TGTGCCAGCAGCTTAGTGACTAGCGGGAGGTCCGAGCAGTACTTC,CASSLVTSGRSEQYF
few,NA,TRBJ2-7,TRBV10-3,TGTGCCATCAGACAGGAGATATCCTACGAGCAGTACTTC,CAIRQEISYEQYF
NA,NA,TRBJ1-5,TRBV19,TGTGCCAGTAGTAAAGCCCTGGGAGGTTTTGATCAGCCCCAGCATTTT,CASSKALGGFDQPQHF
NA,TRBD1,TRBJ2-3,TRBV18,TGTGCCAGCTCACCCTACACAGGGGTCGCCGCGGATACGCAGTATTTT,CASSPYTGVAADTQYF
once,NA,TRBJ1-1,TRBV5-5,TGTGCCAGCAGCTTGGGGGTCAGGGAGTTTAATGTTAACACTGAAGCTTTCTTT,CASSLGVREFNVNTEAFF
NA,NA,TRBJ2-1,TRBV19,TGTGCCAGTAGTCGTGGCAGATTAAACAATGAGCAGTTCTTC,CASSRGRLNNEQFF
once,TRBD2,TRBJ2-1,TRBV19,TGTGCCAGTAGTATCGGACTAGCGGGAGTTAATGAGCAGTTCTTC,CASSIGLAGVNEQFF
NA,NA,TRBJ1-4,TRBV28,TGTGCCAGCAGTTCTCAGCCGGGACAACTGTTTTTT,CASSSQPGQLFF
NA,TRBD2,TRBJ2-7,TRBV2,TGTGCCAGCAGTGATCGGTCACTAACCCAGGGTTCTAGCGGGAGCGGCGGACGGAACGAGCAGTACTTC,CASSDRSLTQGSSGSGGRNEQYF
NA,NA,TRBJ2-1,TRBV5-5,TGTGCCAGCAGCTTGGAGGGATCCAATGAGCAGTTCTTC,CASSLEGSNEQFF
NA,TRBD1,TRBJ1-5,TRBV6-6,TGTGCCAGCAGTGGACAGGGGGGAGAACAGCCCCAGCATTTT,CASSGQGGEQPQHF
NA,NA,TRBJ1-2,TRBV4-2,TGTGCCAGCAGCTTACTCAATAACTATGGCTACACCTTC,CASSLLNNYGYTF
NA,NA,TRBJ2-7,TRBV21-1,TGTGCCAGCTTGACTAGCGGGAGGAACGAGCAGTACTTC,CASLTSGRNEQYF
NA,NA,TRBJ2-1,TRBV27,TGTGCCAGCAGTTTCGATAGGATGCCCTACAATGAGCAGTTCTTC,CASSFDRMPYNEQFF
NA,NA,TRBJ2-3,TRBV5-4,TGTGCCAGCAGCTTTTATCCAGGCCGGGCCACAGATACGCAGTATTTT,CASSFYPGRATDTQYF
NA,NA,TRBJ1-5,TRBV7-2,TGTGCCAGCAGCTTCGACGGGGGCAGCAATCAGCCCCAGCATTTT,CASSFDGGSNQPQHF
NA,TRBD1,TRBJ2-3,TRBV5-8,TGTGCCAGCAGTCCCCGGGACAGGGTTTCAGATACGCAGTATTTT,CASSPRDRVSDTQYF
NA,NA,TRBJ2-3,TRBV19,TGTGCCAGTAGTATAGGAACACTTCCACCAGATACGCAGTATTTT,CASSIGTLPPDTQYF
NA,NA,TRBJ2-3,TRBV7-6,TGTGCCAGCAGCTTAAGCAGCGCAACAGATACGCAGTATTTT,CASSLSSATDTQYF
NA,NA,TRBJ2-3,TRBV29-1,TGCAGCGTTGCCGGGACTAGCACAGATACGCAGTATTTT,CSVAGTSTDTQYF
NA,NA,TRBJ2-1,TRBV28,TGTGCCAGCAGTGAATCTACAGGGTCCTTAAGCTCCTACAATGAGCAGTTCTTC,CASSESTGSLSSYNEQFF
NA,NA,TRBJ2-2,TRBV10-3,TGTGCCATCAGTGAAAGGGACTTCTACAACACCGGGGAGCTGTTTTTT,CAISERDFYNTGELFF
NA,NA,TRBJ2-5,TRBV29-1,TGCAGCGTTGCCTTCGCAAGGGGCGGGAAGACCCAGTACTTC,CSVAFARGGKTQYF
NA,TRBD1,TRBJ1-4,TRBV27,TGTGCCAGCAAGGGGACAGGCAGTAATGAAAAACTGTTTTTT,CASKGTGSNEKLFF
NA,TRBD2,TRBJ2-7,TRBV14,TGTGCCAGCAGCCATGGACTAGCGGTATCCTACGAGCAGTACTTC,CASSHGLAVSYEQYF
NA,NA,TRBJ2-2,TRBV19,TGTGCCAGTAGTCTTCAGACCCCCGGGGCCGGGGAGCTGTTTTTT,CASSLQTPGAGELFF
NA,NA,TRBJ1-5,TRBV6-1,TGTGCCAGCAGTGAAGGAGGTCAGCCCCAGCATTTT,CASSEGGQPQHF
NA,NA,TRBJ2-5,TRBV6-1,TGTGCCAGCACCTTGAACGGGGAGACCCAGTACTTC,CASTLNGETQYF
NA,NA,TRBJ2-3,TRBV10-1,TGCGCCAGCATTCTTAGCGTGGACACAGATACGCAGTATTTT,CASILSVDTDTQYF
NA,NA,TRBJ1-4,TRBV18,TGTGCCAGCTCCCCCCAGAACGTTAATGAAAAACTGTTTTTT,CASSPQNVNEKLFF
NA,TRBD1,TRBJ1-4,TRBV7-2,TGTGCCAGCAGCCCAACACAGGGGGCAGGAGAAAAACTGTTTTTT,CASSPTQGAGEKLFF
few,TRBD1,TRBJ1-1,TRBV2,TGTGCCAGCAGTTGGGACAGGGCCACTGAAGCTTTCTTT,CASSWDRATEAFF
NA,TRBD2,TRBJ2-7,TRBV6-1,TGTGCCAGCAGTGAAGAACTAGCGGGACCCTACGAGCAGTACTTC,CASSEELAGPYEQYF
NA,TRBD2,TRBJ2-7,TRBV20-1,TGCAGTGCTGAAGCGGGAGTGCAGTACTTC,CSAEAGVQYF
NA,TRBD2,TRBJ2-3,TRBV4-1,TGCGCCAGCAGCCTGGCCGGGACTAGCCGGGCAGATACGCAGTATTTT,CASSLAGTSRADTQYF
NA,NA,TRBJ1-2,TRBV11-2,TGTGCCAGCAGCTCCCTGAACAGGGTGGGCACCTTC,CASSSLNRVGTF
NA,NA,TRBJ1-1,TRBV9,TGTGCCAGCAGCGAAACGGGACAAATGAACACTGAAGCTTTCTTT,CASSETGQMNTEAFF
NA,NA,TRBJ1-4,TRBV6-6,TGTGCCAGCAGTCGGGACTGGAAGAATGAAAAACTGTTTTTT,CASSRDWKNEKLFF
NA,TRBD2,TRBJ2-1,TRBV28,TGTGCCAGCAGTTTACGTAGCGGGAGGGCAGTTGAGCAGTTCTTC,CASSLRSGRAVEQFF
NA,NA,TRBJ2-5,TRBV7-7,TGTGCTAGCAGCTTAAACGCGGAAGAGACCCAGTACTTC,CASSLNAEETQYF
NA,NA,TRBJ1-4,TRBV7-6,TGTGCCAGCAGCTCGGACGGTGAAAAACTGTTTTTT,CASSSDGEKLFF
NA,NA,TRBJ2-7,TRBV10-3,TGTGCCATCAGCAGTAGCGGTTCCTACGAGCAGTACTTC,CAISSSGSYEQYF
NA,NA,TRBJ1-6,TRBV11-1,TGTGCCAGCAGCTTATATACGGTTAATTCACCCCTCCACTTT,CASSLYTVNSPLHF
once,NA,TRBJ2-7,TRBV5-4,TGTGCCAGCAGCTATGGACAGCCGTCCTACGAGCAGTACTTC,CASSYGQPSYEQYF
NA,NA,TRBJ1-5,TRBV19,TGTGCCAGTACCCTAGGGGGCAATCAGCCCCAGCATTTT,CASTLGGNQPQHF
few,TRBD2,TRBJ2-5,TRBV19,TGTGCCAGTAGCGGACTAGCGGCTCTTGAAGAGACCCAGTACTTC,CASSGLAALEETQYF
NA,NA,TRBJ1-2,TRBV5-5,TGTGCCAGCAGCTATATACAGGTTGGCTACACCTTC,CASSYIQVGYTF
NA,NA,TRBJ2-3,TRBV4-2,TGTGCCAGCAGCCAAACGGGAGAGAGCACAGATACGCAGTATTTT,CASSQTGESTDTQYF
NA,NA,TRBJ2-3,TRBV7-2,TGTGCCAGCAGCCCACAAGCCGGGTGGCTCACAGATACGCAGTATTTT,CASSPQAGWLTDTQYF
NA,NA,TRBJ2-7,TRBV28,TGTGCCAGCAGTTGGGCCAGAGGGCAGTACTTC,CASSWARGQYF